These T cell receptor beta chains were read from a single sample in a study of Graves' ophthalmopathy and Graves' hyperthyroidism. MiXCR, run by TCRdb on the multiplex PCR reads, gives a single entry per CDR3 protein. Altogether approximately 210,000 distinct CDR3 sequences are present, 25% to 30% being singletons, with the ten largest covering around 9.8%. The specimen was peripheral blood. The receptors originated from a man aged 50-59 years with Graves' ophthalmopathy. The CDR3 runs from the conserved cysteine through the conserved F or W.

TRBJ2-2 TRBV6-1 CASTYSFSYGELFF
TRBJ1-5 TRBV12-3/TRBV12-4 CASWAGGNQPQHF
TRBJ2-7 TRBV6-2/TRBV6-3 CAPGGCSLRGQYF
TRBJ1-1 TRBV6-5 CASSYLQGGAFF
TRBJ2-5 TRBV7-9 CASSWGRDRVSHMIETQYF
TRBJ2-5 TRBV12-3/TRBV12-4 CASRAHRGVGGQETQYF
TRBJ2-7 TRBV4-3 CASSQGTGTGGEQYF
TRBJ2-7 TRBV3-1 CASSQVSSQEQYF
TRBJ2-7 TRBV20-1 CSARTSRDLTYEQYF
TRBJ2-7 TRBV11-2 CASSPQGRGVGYEQYF
TRBJ1-1 TRBV11-2 CASSFDVNTEAFF
TRBJ2-7 TRBV5-1 CASSLAGEGAYARYF
TRBJ2-2 TRBV11-2 CASSLEGGRTGEPFF
TRBJ2-7 TRBV11-2 CASSLVRAKISYEQYF
TRBJ1-2 TRBV11-2 CASSQRQMTGYTF
TRBJ1-5 TRBV6-2/TRBV6-3 CASSYLLDRSDQPQHF
TRBJ1-1 TRBV6-5 CASSLLGTPVPGTEAFF
TRBJ2-7 TRBV25-1 CASQDRLTYEQYF
TRBJ2-7 TRBV6-1 CASRDRGLEQYF
TRBJ1-2 TRBV24-1 CATSDRNYGYTF
TRBJ2-7 TRBV4-1 CASSQRLAGEYEQYF
TRBJ1-2 TRBV28 CASSTVHYGYTF
TRBJ1-5 TRBV6-2/TRBV6-3 CASSYNRGPEGQPQHF
TRBJ2-5 TRBV28 CASSPKKWPGRETQYF
TRBJ1-2 TRBV28 CASTEDWDGYTF
TRBJ2-7 TRBV5-1 CASSSNAGTGFEQYF